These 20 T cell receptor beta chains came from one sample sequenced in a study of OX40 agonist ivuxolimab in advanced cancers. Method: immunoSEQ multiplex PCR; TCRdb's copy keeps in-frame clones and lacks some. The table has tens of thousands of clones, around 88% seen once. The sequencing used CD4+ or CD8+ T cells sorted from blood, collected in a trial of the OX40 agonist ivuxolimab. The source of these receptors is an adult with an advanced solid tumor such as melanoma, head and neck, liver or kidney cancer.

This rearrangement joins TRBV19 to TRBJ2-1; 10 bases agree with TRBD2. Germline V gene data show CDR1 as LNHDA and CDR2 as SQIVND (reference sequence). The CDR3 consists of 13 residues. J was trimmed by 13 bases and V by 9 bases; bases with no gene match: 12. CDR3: CASTGTSVSQQFF. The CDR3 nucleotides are TGTGCCAGCACCGGGACTAGCGTCTCCCAACAGTTCTTC.

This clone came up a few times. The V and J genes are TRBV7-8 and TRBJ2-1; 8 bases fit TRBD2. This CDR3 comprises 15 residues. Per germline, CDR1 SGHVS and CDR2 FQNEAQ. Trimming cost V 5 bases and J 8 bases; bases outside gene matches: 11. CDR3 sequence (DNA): TGTGCCAGCAGCCAGAGCGGGAGTTATCGATATGAGCAGTTCTTC. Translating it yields CASSQSGSYRYEQFF.

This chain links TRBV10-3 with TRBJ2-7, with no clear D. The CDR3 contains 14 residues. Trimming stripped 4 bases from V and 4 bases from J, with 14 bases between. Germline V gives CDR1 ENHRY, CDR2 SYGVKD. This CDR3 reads CAISGFRTMYEQYF. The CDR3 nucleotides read TGTGCCATCAGTGGGTTCAGAACTATGTACGAGCAGTACTTC.

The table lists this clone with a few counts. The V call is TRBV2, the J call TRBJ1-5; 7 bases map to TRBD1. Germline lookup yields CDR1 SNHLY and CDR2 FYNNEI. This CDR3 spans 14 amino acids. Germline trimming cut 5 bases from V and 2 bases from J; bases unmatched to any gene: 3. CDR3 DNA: TGTGCCAGCAGTCGGGACAGCCGCAATCAGCCCCAGCATTTT. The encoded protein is CASSRDSRNQPQHF.

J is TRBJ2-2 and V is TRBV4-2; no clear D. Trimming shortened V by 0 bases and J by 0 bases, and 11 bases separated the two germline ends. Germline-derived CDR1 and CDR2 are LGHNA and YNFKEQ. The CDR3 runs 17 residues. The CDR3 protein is CASSQDRATTNTGELFF. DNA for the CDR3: TGTGCCAGCAGCCAAGATCGGGCCACGACGAACACCGGGGAGCTGTTTTTT.

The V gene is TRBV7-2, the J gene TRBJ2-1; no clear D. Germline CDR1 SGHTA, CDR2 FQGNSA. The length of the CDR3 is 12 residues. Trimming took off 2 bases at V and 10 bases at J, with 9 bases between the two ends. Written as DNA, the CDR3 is TGTGCCAGCAGCTTATTCCAATTCGAGCAGTTCTTC. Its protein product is CASSLFQFEQFF. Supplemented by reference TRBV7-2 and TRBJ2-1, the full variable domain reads GAGVSQSPSNKVTEKGKDVELRCDPISGHTALYWYRQSLGQGLEFLIYFQGNSAPDKSGLPSDRFSAERTGGSVSTLTIQRTQQEDSAVYLCASSLFQFEQFFGPGTRLTVL.

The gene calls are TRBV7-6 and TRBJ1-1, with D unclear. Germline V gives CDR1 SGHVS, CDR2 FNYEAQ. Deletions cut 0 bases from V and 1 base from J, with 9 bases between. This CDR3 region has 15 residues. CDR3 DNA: TGTGCCAGCAGCTTAGCAGGGTTGGGGAACACTGAAGCTTTCTTT. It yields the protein CASSLAGLGNTEAFF.

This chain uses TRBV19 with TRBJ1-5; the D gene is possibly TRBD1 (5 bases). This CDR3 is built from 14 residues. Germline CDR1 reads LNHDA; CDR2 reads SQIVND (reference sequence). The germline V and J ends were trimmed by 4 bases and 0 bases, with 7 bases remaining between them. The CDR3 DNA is TGTGCCAGTAGTACCGGACATAGCAATCAGCCCCAGCATTTT. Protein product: CASSTGHSNQPQHF.

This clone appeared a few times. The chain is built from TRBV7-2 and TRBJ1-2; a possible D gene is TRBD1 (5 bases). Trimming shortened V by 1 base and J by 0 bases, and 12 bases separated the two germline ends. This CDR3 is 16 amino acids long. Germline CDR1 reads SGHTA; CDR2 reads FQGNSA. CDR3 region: CASSLVGTGANYGYTF. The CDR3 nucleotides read TGTGCCAGCAGCTTAGTAGGGACCGGCGCTAACTATGGCTACACCTTC.

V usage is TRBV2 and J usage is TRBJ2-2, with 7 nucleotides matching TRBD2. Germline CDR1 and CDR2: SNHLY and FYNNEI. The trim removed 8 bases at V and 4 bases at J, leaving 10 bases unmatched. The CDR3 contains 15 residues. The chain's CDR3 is CASRGPSGSTGELFF. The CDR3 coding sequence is TGTGCCAGCCGAGGACCTAGCGGTTCCACCGGGGAGCTGTTTTTT.

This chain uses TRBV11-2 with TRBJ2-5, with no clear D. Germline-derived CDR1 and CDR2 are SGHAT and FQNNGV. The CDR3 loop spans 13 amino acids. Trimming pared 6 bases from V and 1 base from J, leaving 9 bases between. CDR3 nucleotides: TGTGCCAGCAGTCGACGTAGCCAAGAGACCCAGTACTTC. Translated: CASSRRSQETQYF.

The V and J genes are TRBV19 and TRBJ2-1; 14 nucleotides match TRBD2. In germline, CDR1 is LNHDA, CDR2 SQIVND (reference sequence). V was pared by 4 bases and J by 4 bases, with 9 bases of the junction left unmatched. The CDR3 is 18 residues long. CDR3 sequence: CASSRGGLAGARYNEQFF. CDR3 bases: TGTGCCAGTAGTAGGGGGGGACTAGCGGGAGCTCGTTACAATGAGCAGTTCTTC.

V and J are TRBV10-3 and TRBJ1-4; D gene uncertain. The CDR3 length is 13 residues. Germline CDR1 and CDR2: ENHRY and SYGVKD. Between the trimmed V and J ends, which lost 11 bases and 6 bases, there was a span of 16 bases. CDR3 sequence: CASALDLDEKLFF. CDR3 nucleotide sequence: TGTGCCTCTGCGTTGGACTTGGATGAAAAACTGTTTTTT.

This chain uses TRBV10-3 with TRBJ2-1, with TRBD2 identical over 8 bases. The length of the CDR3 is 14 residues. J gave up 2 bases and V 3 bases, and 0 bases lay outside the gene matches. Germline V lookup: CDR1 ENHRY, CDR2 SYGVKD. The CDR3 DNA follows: TGTGCCATCAGTGAAGCGGGAGCCTACAATGAGCAGTTCTTC. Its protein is CAISEAGAYNEQFF.

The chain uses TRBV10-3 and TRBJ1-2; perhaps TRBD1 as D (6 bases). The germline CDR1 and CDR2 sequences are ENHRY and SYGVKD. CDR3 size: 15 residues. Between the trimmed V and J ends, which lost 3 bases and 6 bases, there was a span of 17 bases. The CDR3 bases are TGTGCCATCAGTGAAGGGCAGGGGTCAAATAATGGCTACACCTTC. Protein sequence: CAISEGQGSNNGYTF.

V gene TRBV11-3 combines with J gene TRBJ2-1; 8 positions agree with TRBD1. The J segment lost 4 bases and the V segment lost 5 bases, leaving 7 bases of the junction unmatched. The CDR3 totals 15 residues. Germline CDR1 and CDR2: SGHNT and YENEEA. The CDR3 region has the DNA TGTGCCAGCAGCCGAGGACAGGGCATTTACAATGAGCAGTTCTTC. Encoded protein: CASSRGQGIYNEQFF.

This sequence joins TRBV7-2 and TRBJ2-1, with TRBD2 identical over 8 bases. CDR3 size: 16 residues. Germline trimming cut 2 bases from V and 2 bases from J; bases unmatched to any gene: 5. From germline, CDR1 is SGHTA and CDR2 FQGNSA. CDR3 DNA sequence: TGTGCCAGCAGCTTAAATAGCGGGGCCGCCTACAATGAGCAGTTCTTC. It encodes CASSLNSGAAYNEQFF.

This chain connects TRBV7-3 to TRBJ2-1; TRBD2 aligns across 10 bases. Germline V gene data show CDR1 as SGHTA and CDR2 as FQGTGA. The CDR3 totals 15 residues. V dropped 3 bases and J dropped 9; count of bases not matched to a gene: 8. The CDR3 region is CASSFTSGIEGEQFF. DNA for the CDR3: TGTGCCAGCAGCTTTACTAGCGGGATAGAAGGTGAGCAGTTCTTC.

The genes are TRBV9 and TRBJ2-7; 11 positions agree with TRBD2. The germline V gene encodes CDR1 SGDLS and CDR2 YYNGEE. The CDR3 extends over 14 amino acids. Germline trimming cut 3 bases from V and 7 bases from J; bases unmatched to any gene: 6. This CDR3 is CASSATSGTWEQYF. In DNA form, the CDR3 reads TGTGCCAGCAGCGCGACTAGCGGGACTTGGGAGCAGTACTTC.

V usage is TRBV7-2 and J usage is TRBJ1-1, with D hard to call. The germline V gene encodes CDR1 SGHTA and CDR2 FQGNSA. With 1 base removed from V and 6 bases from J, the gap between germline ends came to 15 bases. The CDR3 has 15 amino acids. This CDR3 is CASSLGPGKIAEAFF. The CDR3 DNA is TGTGCCAGCAGCTTAGGTCCGGGGAAAATTGCTGAAGCTTTCTTT.